The source of this T cell receptor beta chain is a study of radiation and T cells in renal cell carcinoma. Study-level findings and limits: From baseline, blood top tumor clonotypes peaked at 2 weeks post-radiation. No pretreatment tumor biopsies were available for baseline clonotypes.

As concerns this clone: Its antigen is not identified.

The time point here: blood 2 weeks post-SBRT. The treatment was: 15 Gy SBRT to primary tumor, nephrectomy 4 weeks later. Clear cell pathology was present in this patient's renal cell carcinoma. Using immunoSEQ multiplex PCR, the repertoire was profiled, and TCRdb retains in-frame clones only, with some absent. The data contain about 130,000 clones, roughly 91% of them singletons. The germline V gene has CDR1 MGHRA and CDR2 YSYEKL. After removal of 4 bases from V and 0 bases from J, the junction contained 6 bases not matched to a gene. This CDR3 has 15 amino acids. The receptor was derived from a woman in her 70s with renal cell carcinoma. The material was blood, obtained from a patient whose treatment included radiotherapy and nephrectomy. This chain links TRBV4-1 with TRBJ2-7, with 7 bases that match TRBD1. CDR3 in DNA: TGCGCCAGCAGCCGAGACAGGGACAGCTCCTACGAGCAGTACTTC. Residues: CASSRDRDSSYEQYF.